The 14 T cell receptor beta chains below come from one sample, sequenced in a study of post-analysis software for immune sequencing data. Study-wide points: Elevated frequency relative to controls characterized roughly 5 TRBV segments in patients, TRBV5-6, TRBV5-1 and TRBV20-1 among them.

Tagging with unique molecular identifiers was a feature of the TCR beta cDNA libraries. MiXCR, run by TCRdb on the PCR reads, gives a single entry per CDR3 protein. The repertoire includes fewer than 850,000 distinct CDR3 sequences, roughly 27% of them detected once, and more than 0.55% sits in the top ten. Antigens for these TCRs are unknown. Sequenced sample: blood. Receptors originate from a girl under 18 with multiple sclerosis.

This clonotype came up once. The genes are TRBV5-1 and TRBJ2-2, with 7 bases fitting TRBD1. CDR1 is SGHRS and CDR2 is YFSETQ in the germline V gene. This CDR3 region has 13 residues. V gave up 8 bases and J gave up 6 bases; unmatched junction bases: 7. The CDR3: CASNRGSAGELFF. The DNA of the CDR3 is TGCGCCAGTAACAGGGGTAGCGCCGGGGAGCTGTTTTTT.

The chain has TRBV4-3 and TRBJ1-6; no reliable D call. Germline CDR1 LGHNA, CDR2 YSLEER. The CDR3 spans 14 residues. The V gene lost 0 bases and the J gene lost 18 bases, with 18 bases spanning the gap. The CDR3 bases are TGCGCCAGCAGCCAAGATCAATTCGGTCAGGCCCCCCACTTT. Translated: CASSQDQFGQAPHF.

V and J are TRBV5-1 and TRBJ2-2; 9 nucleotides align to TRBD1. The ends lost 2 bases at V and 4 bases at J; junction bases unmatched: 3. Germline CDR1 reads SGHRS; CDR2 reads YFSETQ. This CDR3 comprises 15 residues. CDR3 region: CASSFGQGTTGELFF. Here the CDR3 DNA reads TGCGCCAGCAGCTTCGGACAGGGGACCACCGGGGAGCTGTTTTTT. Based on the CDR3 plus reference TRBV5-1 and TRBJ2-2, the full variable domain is KAGVTQTPRYLIKTRGQQVTLSCSPISGHRSVSWYQQTPGQGLQFLFEYFSETQRNKGNFPGRFSGRQFSNSRSEMNVSTLELGDSALYLCASSFGQGTTGELFFGEGSRLTVL.

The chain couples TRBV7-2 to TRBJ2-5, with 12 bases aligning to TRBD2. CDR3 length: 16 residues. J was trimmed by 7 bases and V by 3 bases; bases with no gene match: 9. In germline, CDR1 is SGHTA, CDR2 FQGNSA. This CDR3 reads CASSFASGGARGTQYF. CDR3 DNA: TGTGCCAGCAGCTTCGCTAGCGGGGGGGCCAGGGGGACCCAGTACTTC.

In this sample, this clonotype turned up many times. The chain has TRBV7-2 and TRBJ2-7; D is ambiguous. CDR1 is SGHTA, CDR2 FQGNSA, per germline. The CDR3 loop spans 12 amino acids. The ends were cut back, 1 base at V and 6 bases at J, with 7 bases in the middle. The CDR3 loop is CASSLGGREQYF. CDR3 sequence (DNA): TGTGCCAGCAGCTTAGGAGGCCGCGAGCAGTACTTC.

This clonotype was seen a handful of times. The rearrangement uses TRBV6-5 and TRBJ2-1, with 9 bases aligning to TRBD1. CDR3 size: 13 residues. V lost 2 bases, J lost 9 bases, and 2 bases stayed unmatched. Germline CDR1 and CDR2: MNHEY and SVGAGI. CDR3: CASSYNRGREQFF. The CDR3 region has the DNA TGTGCCAGCAGTTACAACAGGGGGCGTGAGCAGTTCTTC.

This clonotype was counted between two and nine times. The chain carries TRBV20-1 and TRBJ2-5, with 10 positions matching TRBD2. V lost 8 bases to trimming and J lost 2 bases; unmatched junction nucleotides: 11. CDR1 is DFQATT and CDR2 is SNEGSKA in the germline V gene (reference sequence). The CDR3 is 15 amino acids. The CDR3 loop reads CSHRPSGGPQETQYF. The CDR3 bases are TGCAGTCATAGGCCTAGCGGGGGCCCACAAGAGACCCAGTACTTC.

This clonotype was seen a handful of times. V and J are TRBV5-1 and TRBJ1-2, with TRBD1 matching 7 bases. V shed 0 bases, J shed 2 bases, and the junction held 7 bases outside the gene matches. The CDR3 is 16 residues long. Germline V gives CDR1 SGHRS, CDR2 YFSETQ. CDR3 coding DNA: TGCGCCAGCAGCTTGGGGACTTGGGACAGCAACTATGGCTACACCTTC. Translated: CASSLGTWDSNYGYTF. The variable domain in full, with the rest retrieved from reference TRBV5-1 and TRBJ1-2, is KAGVTQTPRYLIKTRGQQVTLSCSPISGHRSVSWYQQTPGQGLQFLFEYFSETQRNKGNFPGRFSGRQFSNSRSEMNVSTLELGDSALYLCASSLGTWDSNYGYTFGSGTRLTVV.

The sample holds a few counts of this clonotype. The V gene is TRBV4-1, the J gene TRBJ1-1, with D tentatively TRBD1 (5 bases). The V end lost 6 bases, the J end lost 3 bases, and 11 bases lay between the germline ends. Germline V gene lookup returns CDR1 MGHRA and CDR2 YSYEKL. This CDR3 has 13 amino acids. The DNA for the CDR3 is TGCGCCAGCAGACAGAGGGGCGACACTGAAGCTTTCTTT. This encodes CASRQRGDTEAFF.

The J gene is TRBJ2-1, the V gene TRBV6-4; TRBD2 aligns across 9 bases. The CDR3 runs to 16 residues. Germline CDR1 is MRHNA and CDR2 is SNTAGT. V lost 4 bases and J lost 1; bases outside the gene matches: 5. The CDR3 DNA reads TGTGCCAGCAGTGCCGTTAGCGGGAGTTCCTACAATGAGCAGTTCTTC. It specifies CASSAVSGSSYNEQFF.

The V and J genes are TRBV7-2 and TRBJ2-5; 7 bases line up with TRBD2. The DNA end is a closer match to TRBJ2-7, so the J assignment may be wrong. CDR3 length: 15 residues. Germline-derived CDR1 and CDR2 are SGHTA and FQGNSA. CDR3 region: CASSLVASGMDEQYF. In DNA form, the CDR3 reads TGTGCCAGCAGCTTAGTGGCTAGCGGAATGGACGAGCAGTACTTC.

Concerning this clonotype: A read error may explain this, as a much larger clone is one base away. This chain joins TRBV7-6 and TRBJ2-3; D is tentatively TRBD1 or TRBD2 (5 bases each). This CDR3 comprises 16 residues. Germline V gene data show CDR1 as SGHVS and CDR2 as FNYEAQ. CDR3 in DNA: TGTACCAGCAGCGGAGACGGCAAGGGACCCACAGATACGCAGTATTTT. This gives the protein CTSSGDGKGPTDTQYF.

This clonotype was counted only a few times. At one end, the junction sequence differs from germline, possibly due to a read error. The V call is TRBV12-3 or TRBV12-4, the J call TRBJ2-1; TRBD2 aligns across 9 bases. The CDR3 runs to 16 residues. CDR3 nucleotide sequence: TGTGCCGGCAGCCTCACCACAGCGGGGGGCTACAATGAGCAGTTCTTC. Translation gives CAGSLTTAGGYNEQFF.

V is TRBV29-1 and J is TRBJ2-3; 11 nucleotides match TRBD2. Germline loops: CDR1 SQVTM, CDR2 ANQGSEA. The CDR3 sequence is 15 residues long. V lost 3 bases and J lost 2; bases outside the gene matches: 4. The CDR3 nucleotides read TGCAGCGTTGACCCGGGACTAGCGGACACAGATACGCAGTATTTT. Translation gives CSVDPGLADTDTQYF.